What follows are 5 T cell receptor beta chains derived from one specimen sequenced in a study of blood T cell repertoires in COVID-19. Here immunoSEQ multiplex PCR was the method, and the copy in TCRdb shows in-frame clones only, minus some. The table records more than 60,000 clones, about four fifths of them present only once. The specimen sequenced was peripheral blood. Receptors were obtained from a man between 45 and 60 years old with COVID-19, enrolled during active disease.

The V call is TRBV11-3, the J call TRBJ2-1, with D perhaps matching TRBD1 (6 bases). Germline V gives CDR1 SGHNT, CDR2 YENEEA. The V end lost 5 bases, the J end lost 6 bases, and 14 bases lay between the germline ends. This CDR3 is built from 14 residues. CDR3 amino acids: CASSLQQGFNEQFF. CDR3 nucleotides: TGTGCCAGCAGCCTCCAACAGGGCTTCAATGAGCAGTTCTTC. The full variable domain, its missing parts supplied by reference TRBV11-3 and TRBJ2-1, is EAGVVQSPRYKIIEKKQPVAFWCNPISGHNTLYWYLQNLGQGPELLIRYENEEAVDDSQLPKDRFSAERLKGVDSTLKIQPAELGDSAVYLCASSLQQGFNEQFFGPGTRLTVL.

The chain employs TRBV7-9 and TRBJ1-1; 8 bases agree with TRBD1. CDR3 size: 15 residues. Losses at the gene ends were 4 bases for V and 4 bases for J; bases not matched to a gene: 8. Germline V CDR1 and CDR2: SEHNR, FQNEAQ (reference sequence). The CDR3 DNA sequence: TGTGCCAGCAGCTCGCGACAGGGGAGGGGCACTGAAGCTTTCTTT. This sequence encodes CASSSRQGRGTEAFF.

The CDR3 loop reads CASSPQGYGYTF. For the CDR3, the DNA is TGTGCCAGCAGTCCTCAGGGTTATGGCTACACCTTC. The V call is TRBV12-3 or TRBV12-4, the J call TRBJ1-2; TRBD1 might be the D (5 bases). The CDR3 sequence is 12 residues long. V was shortened by 5 bases and J by 5 bases, with 9 bases between the two germline ends.

The chain's CDR3 is CASSPNRVETQYF. The CDR3, as DNA: TGTGCCAGCAGCCCCAACAGGGTGGAGACCCAGTACTTC. The chain combines TRBV11-3 with TRBJ2-5; TRBD1 might be the D (6 bases). Trimming left V 5 bases short and J 5 bases short, with 12 bases between. CDR3 length equals 13 residues. Germline loops: CDR1 SGHNT, CDR2 YENEEA.

This chain links TRBV7-9 with TRBJ2-1; D may be TRBD1 (6 bases). The CDR3 is 12 residues long. The V and J ends lost 4 bases and 5 bases respectively, with 6 bases between them. Germline V gives CDR1 SEHNR, CDR2 FQNEAQ (reference sequence). The CDR3 loop reads CASSWTDNEQFF. Written as DNA, the CDR3 is TGTGCCAGCAGCTGGACAGACAATGAGCAGTTCTTC.